These T cell receptor beta chains were read from a single sample in a study of blood T cell repertoires in COVID-19. This table comes from immunoSEQ multiplex PCR, and its TCRdb copy is limited to in-frame clones, with some not included. The sample consists of around 7,000 clones, less than 90% of them appearing once. Sequenced input: peripheral blood. These receptors were collected from a human donor in a cohort sampled during active COVID-19. Each CDR3 is given with its conserved first and last residue. Fields, in order: D gene, J gene, clone size, V gene, CDR3 DNA, CDR3 protein. D genes are given only for firm matches. Some rows mark clone size as missing; the rest say once, few, many or name a class of expanded clone.

D: .; J: TRBJ1-1; size: .; V: TRBV2; DNA: TGTGCCACCATGTTAGGGGGTCGGGGCACTGAAGCTTTCTTT; CDR3: CATMLGGRGTEAFF
D: .; J: TRBJ1-5; size: .; V: TRBV6-6; DNA: TGTGCCAGCAGCCAGACCGGGGAAGGCAATCAGCCCCAGCATTTT; CDR3: CASSQTGEGNQPQHF
D: .; J: TRBJ1-2; size: .; V: TRBV2; DNA: TGTGCCAGGACCACGGACAGCACTTTCTATGGCTACACCTTC; CDR3: CARTTDSTFYGYTF
D: TRBD1; J: TRBJ1-2; size: .; V: TRBV28; DNA: TGTGCCAGCATAAAGACAGGGAACTATGGCTACACCTTC; CDR3: CASIKTGNYGYTF
D: TRBD1; J: TRBJ2-3; size: .; V: TRBV28; DNA: TGTGCCAGCAGTTTAGCCCCGACAGGGGGACTAAATACGCAGTATTTT; CDR3: CASSLAPTGGLNTQYF
D: TRBD1; J: TRBJ2-1; size: once; V: TRBV5-4; DNA: TGTGCCAGCAGCTTGCCCGACAGGGCCCTCAATGAGCAGTTCTTC; CDR3: CASSLPDRALNEQFF
D: TRBD1; J: TRBJ1-1; size: .; V: TRBV2; DNA: TGTGCCAGCCAAGGGGACAGAGGGCTCACCCAAGCTTTCTTT; CDR3: CASQGDRGLTQAFF
D: .; J: TRBJ1-6; size: few; V: TRBV7-2; DNA: TGTGCCAGCAGCTTAGGAGCGAGGAATTCACCCCTCCACTTT; CDR3: CASSLGARNSPLHF
D: .; J: TRBJ2-5; size: .; V: TRBV20-1; DNA: TGCAGTGCTAGTTACGTAGAACAGACCCAGTACTTC; CDR3: CSASYVEQTQYF
D: .; J: TRBJ1-1; size: .; V: TRBV13; DNA: TGTGCCAGCAGCCCCGCGGGGACGGCAATGAACACTGAAGCTTTCTTT; CDR3: CASSPAGTAMNTEAFF
D: .; J: TRBJ2-1; size: medium-sized; V: TRBV7-8; DNA: TGTGCCAGCAGCCCCGAACGGGTAAGCTCCTACAATGAGCAGTTCTTC; CDR3: CASSPERVSSYNEQFF
D: .; J: TRBJ2-7; size: .; V: TRBV28; DNA: TGTGCCAGCAGTTCACTCAAGGGGTGGGGGCAGGGTTCCGAGCAGTACTTC; CDR3: CASSSLKGWGQGSEQYF
D: TRBD2; J: TRBJ2-5; size: .; V: TRBV5-1; DNA: TGCGCCAGCAGCTACACTAGCGGCCAAGAGACCCAGTACTTC; CDR3: CASSYTSGQETQYF
D: .; J: TRBJ1-2; size: .; V: TRBV3-1/TRBV3-2; DNA: TGTGCCAGCAGCCAAGACTCGGGGTTTCACTTC; CDR3: CASSQDSGFHF
D: TRBD1; J: TRBJ1-6; size: .; V: TRBV5-1; DNA: TGCGCCAGCAGCCCGGGACAGGGGACCTATAATTCACCCCTCCACTTT; CDR3: CASSPGQGTYNSPLHF
D: .; J: TRBJ1-1; size: .; V: TRBV12-2; DNA: TGTGCAAGTCGCTCCACGGACATGAACACTGAAGCTTTCTTT; CDR3: CASRSTDMNTEAFF
D: .; J: TRBJ2-2; size: .; V: TRBV7-6; DNA: TGTGCCAGCAGGTCCCCCCTGGAGGCGCGGGGAACCGGGGAGCTGTTTTTT; CDR3: CASRSPLEARGTGELFF
D: TRBD1; J: TRBJ2-7; size: .; V: TRBV6-5; DNA: TGTGCCAGCAGCCCCGTACAGGGGTTTGTGGAGCAGTACTTC; CDR3: CASSPVQGFVEQYF
D: .; J: TRBJ2-5; size: .; V: TRBV19; DNA: TGTGCCAGTAGGCGGGGTCCCTCAGAGACCCAGTACTTC; CDR3: CASRRGPSETQYF
D: .; J: TRBJ2-3; size: .; V: TRBV7-9; DNA: TGTGCCAGCAGCGGTAGAGAACTCACAGATACGCAGTATTTT; CDR3: CASSGRELTDTQYF
D: .; J: TRBJ2-6; size: .; V: TRBV5-1; DNA: TGCGCCAGCAGCCGAGGGCAGGCCAACTCTGGGGCCAACGTCCTGACTTTC; CDR3: CASSRGQANSGANVLTF
D: .; J: TRBJ2-2; size: .; V: TRBV7-3; DNA: TGTGCCAGCAGCTTAATACGGTCCGGGGAGCTGTTTTTT; CDR3: CASSLIRSGELFF
D: TRBD1; J: TRBJ2-2; size: .; V: TRBV5-5; DNA: TGTGCCAGCAGCTCAAAACCCCCGGGACAGGGGAGAGCGAACACCGGGGAGCTGTTTTTT; CDR3: CASSSKPPGQGRANTGELFF
D: TRBD2; J: TRBJ2-3; size: .; V: TRBV2; DNA: TGTGCCAGCAGGACTAGCGGGAGGGGTCCTAGCACAGATACGCAGTATTTT; CDR3: CASRTSGRGPSTDTQYF
D: .; J: TRBJ1-1; size: .; V: TRBV27; DNA: TGTGCCAGCATCTCGCGGTGGGGCGGGGAGGCTTTCTTT; CDR3: CASISRWGGEAFF
D: TRBD2; J: TRBJ2-1; size: .; V: TRBV5-1; DNA: TGCGCCAGCGGCGGCGGGGGGGTGTACAATGAGCAGTTCTTC; CDR3: CASGGGGVYNEQFF
D: .; J: TRBJ1-2; size: .; V: TRBV19; DNA: TGTGCCAGTGGGGAACAGGTTTATGGCTACACCTTC; CDR3: CASGEQVYGYTF
D: .; J: TRBJ1-5; size: .; V: TRBV5-1; DNA: TGCGCCAGCAGCCCCGCGGGTGGGGGGGGCAATCAGCCCCAGCATTTT; CDR3: CASSPAGGGGNQPQHF
D: .; J: TRBJ2-7; size: large; V: TRBV12-3/TRBV12-4; DNA: TGTGCCAGCAGTATCACAGGGTACGAGCAGTACTTC; CDR3: CASSITGYEQYF
D: TRBD1; J: TRBJ1-5; size: .; V: TRBV2; DNA: TGTGCCAGCTCAGCAGACAGGGGGATTTATCAGCCCCAGCATTTT; CDR3: CASSADRGIYQPQHF
D: .; J: TRBJ1-4; size: .; V: TRBV5-4; DNA: TGTGCCAGCAGCTTCGGGCAGGGGTGGGAAAAACTGTTTTTT; CDR3: CASSFGQGWEKLFF
D: .; J: TRBJ1-1; size: once; V: TRBV29-1; DNA: TGCAGCGTTGATCCCGGACAGTTACGCACTGAAGCTTTCTTT; CDR3: CSVDPGQLRTEAFF
D: TRBD2; J: TRBJ2-7; size: .; V: TRBV7-9; DNA: TGTGCCAGCAGCAATAGCGGGAGCTCCTACGAGCAGTACTTC; CDR3: CASSNSGSSYEQYF
D: TRBD1; J: TRBJ1-2; size: .; V: TRBV15; DNA: TGTGCCACCAGCAGAGACGCCGGGACAGTTTCTCATGGCTACACCTTC; CDR3: CATSRDAGTVSHGYTF
D: .; J: TRBJ1-1; size: .; V: TRBV28; DNA: TGTGCCAGCAAGACCCTAGGACAGAACACTGAAGCTTTCTTT; CDR3: CASKTLGQNTEAFF
D: .; J: TRBJ1-1; size: once; V: TRBV6-5; DNA: TGTGCCAGCAGTCCTAACAGGGCCAGTGAAGCTTTCTTT; CDR3: CASSPNRASEAFF
D: TRBD1; J: TRBJ2-7; size: .; V: TRBV5-4; DNA: TGTGCCAGCAGGGGACAGGGGCCCCCCTACGAGCAGTACTTC; CDR3: CASRGQGPPYEQYF
D: TRBD2; J: TRBJ2-1; size: once; V: TRBV3-1/TRBV3-2; DNA: TGTGCCAGCAGCTTGGCGGGAGGGCCTCTCAGGAATGAGCAGTTCTTC; CDR3: CASSLAGGPLRNEQFF
D: .; J: TRBJ2-1; size: .; V: TRBV5-1; DNA: TGCGCCAGCAGCCCTCCTGTGGGCGGGGGCCTCAATGAGCAGTTCTTC; CDR3: CASSPPVGGGLNEQFF
D: TRBD1; J: TRBJ2-3; size: .; V: TRBV11-3; DNA: TGTGCCAGCAGCTTTCCTGGACAGGGCGCGCAGTATTTT; CDR3: CASSFPGQGAQYF